The next 3 T cell receptor beta chains were all read from a single sample in a study of T cell repertoires in cytomegalovirus infection (dated by TCRdb to between 2017 and 2020). Explained via the paper, the treatment or condition label denotes: in vitro stimulation with specific CMV peptide epitopes to enrich CMV-specific T cells. No antigen has been identified for these receptors. The sequencer listed for this sample is Illumina HiSeq 1500. TCRdb reanalyzed the raw reads on its own, using fastp at Q25 for trimming and MiXCR for clone calling, and kept in-frame beta chains. Duplicate CDR3 protein sequences are folded into a single record with the most common DNA and genes. The sample profile shows some 940,000 distinct CDR3 sequences; roughly 31% of them were found once. The ten largest clones add up to 13% of the sample. The specimen was cultured CD8+ T cells from PBMCs, collected from culture after CMV antigen stimulation. The receptor set was obtained from a human donor in good health (CMV status not recorded). Some clones in this sample may be carry-over from other donors' samples.

The V and J genes are TRBV7-9 and TRBJ1-2; TRBD1 matches at 7 bases. Per the germline V gene, CDR1 is SEHNR and CDR2 is FQNEAQ (reference sequence). The CDR3 spans 14 residues. V was clipped by 5 bases and J by 8 bases; unmatched bases: 11. The CDR3, as DNA: TGTGCCAGCAGCGCCTCTGACAGGGATCCGGGCTACACCTTC. This codes for CASSASDRDPGYTF.

The CDR3: CATSDSRDNGYTF. In DNA, the CDR3 is TGTGCCACCAGTGATTCCCGGGACAATGGCTACACCTTC. V gene TRBV24-1 combines with J gene TRBJ1-2; maybe TRBD1 (6 bases). Germline assignment: CDR1 KGHDR and CDR2 SFDVKD. The CDR3 runs to 13 residues. Trimming pared 2 bases from V and 6 bases from J, leaving 9 bases between.

The V and J genes are TRBV27 and TRBJ2-1, with D perhaps TRBD2 (7 bases). The CDR3 sequence is 14 residues long. Germline V CDR1 and CDR2: MNHEY, SMNVEV (reference sequence). V lost 3 bases and J 8 bases, leaving 14 bases between the germline ends. The CDR3 reads CASSFLGGADEQFF. The CDR3 DNA reads as TGTGCCAGCAGTTTCCTTGGGGGGGCGGATGAGCAGTTCTTC.